This passage covers 18 T cell receptor beta chains from one sample sequenced in a study of T cell changes during pregnancy in multiple sclerosis. The assay was immunoSEQ multiplex PCR, and TCRdb's table has in-frame clones only and misses some. Of tens of thousands of clones listed, 70% to 90% are singletons. This specimen consisted of CD4+ T cells from peripheral blood mononuclear cells, obtained in the first trimester of pregnancy. The receptors shown here come from a female donor with multiple sclerosis, enrolled in a pregnancy study.

As DNA, the CDR3 is TGTGCCAGTAGTATAGAAGGGACAGGGGGCACAGATACGCAGTATTTT. Encoded protein: CASSIEGTGGTDTQYF. The chain joins TRBV19 to TRBJ2-3, with 10 bases aligning to TRBD1. CDR1 and CDR2 from the germline V gene are LNHDA and SQIVND (reference sequence). V was pared by 0 bases and J by 1 base, with 1 base of the junction left unmatched. This CDR3 region has 16 residues.

The chain uses TRBV4-1 and TRBJ2-3; TRBD2 matches 9 bases. V was clipped by 4 bases and J by 4 bases; unmatched bases: 6. This CDR3 region has 15 residues. The germline CDR1 and CDR2 sequences are MGHRA and YSYEKL. The chain's CDR3 is CASSPIGLAPDTQYF. CDR3 DNA sequence: TGCGCCAGCAGCCCAATAGGACTAGCGCCAGATACGCAGTATTTT.

The V call is TRBV19, the J call TRBJ1-2; a possible D gene is TRBD1 (5 bases). CDR3 size: 13 residues. The V end was cut by 7 bases, the J end by 7 bases, with 16 bases between. CDR1 is LNHDA, CDR2 SQIVND, per germline (reference sequence). The CDR3 protein is CASTRTGGIGYTF. In nucleotides, the CDR3 is TGTGCCAGTACCCGGACGGGGGGGATTGGCTACACCTTC.

CDR3 sequence: CASSRDRNYGYTF. As DNA, the CDR3 is TGTGCCAGCAGTCGGGACAGGAACTATGGCTACACCTTC. This sequence joins TRBV7-8 and TRBJ1-2; 8 nucleotides agree with TRBD1. Germline lookup yields CDR1 SGHVS and CDR2 FQNEAQ. V was clipped by 6 bases and J by 2 bases; unmatched bases: 2. This CDR3 is 13 amino acids long.

This CDR3 is CASSLGTAFTYEQYF. DNA of the CDR3: TGTGCCAGCAGCTTGGGGACAGCGTTTACCTACGAGCAGTACTTC. This chain uses TRBV5-5 with TRBJ2-7; D is possibly TRBD1 (6 bases). The CDR3 extends over 15 amino acids. Trimming removed 0 bases from V and 2 bases from J, with 12 bases in between. The germline V gene encodes CDR1 SGHKS and CDR2 YYEKEE (reference sequence).

This clone occurred a few times. The chain combines TRBV30 with TRBJ1-1; the D is unclear. Trimming left V 2 bases short and J 0 bases short, with 13 bases between. The CDR3 extends over 15 amino acids. Germline V gives CDR1 GTSNPN, CDR2 SVGIG (reference sequence). Here the CDR3 DNA reads TGTGCCTGGAGTAGGCGACTCCCAATGAACACTGAAGCTTTCTTT. Translated: CAWSRRLPMNTEAFF.

This clone has more than one count but fewer than ten. The V gene is TRBV9, the J gene TRBJ2-1, with TRBD2 as a possible D gene (7 bases). V shed 0 bases and J shed 12 bases, with 13 bases lying between them. There are 13 residues in the CDR3. CDR1 and CDR2 (germline): SGDLS, YYNGEE. The CDR3 DNA reads TGTGCCAGCAGCGTAGAGGGAGGGGGAGGGCAGTTCTTC. It specifies CASSVEGGGGQFF.

The chain links TRBV5-1 to TRBJ2-2; D might be TRBD1 (6 bases). Germline assignment: CDR1 SGHRS and CDR2 YFSETQ. Trimming pared 0 bases from V and 0 bases from J, leaving 9 bases between. The CDR3 loop spans 16 amino acids. As DNA, the CDR3 is TGCGCCAGCAGCTTGGAAGGGGGTCCGAACACCGGGGAGCTGTTTTTT. This codes for CASSLEGGPNTGELFF.

The chain couples TRBV5-6 to TRBJ1-2; TRBD1 matches at 9 bases. Germline CDR1 is SGHDT and CDR2 is YYEEEE. CDR3 size: 16 residues. Trimming removed 4 bases from V and 2 bases from J; junction bases left unmatched: 9. The CDR3 reads CASSTFRTGANYGYTF. CDR3 sequence (DNA): TGTGCCAGCAGCACTTTTAGGACAGGGGCCAACTATGGCTACACCTTC.

The V call is TRBV7-2, the J call TRBJ1-1; D uncertain. Germline CDR1 and CDR2: SGHTA and FQGNSA. This CDR3 contains 13 residues. Trimming took off 5 bases at V and 1 base at J, with 8 bases between the two ends. Here the CDR3 reads CASSTRSNTEAFF. The CDR3 region has the DNA TGTGCCAGCAGCACTAGGTCGAACACTGAAGCTTTCTTT. The full variable domain, in which reference TRBV7-2 and TRBJ1-1 provide the parts outside the CDR3, is GAGVSQSPSNKVTEKGKDVELRCDPISGHTALYWYRQSLGQGLEFLIYFQGNSAPDKSGLPSDRFSAERTGGSVSTLTIQRTQQEDSAVYLCASSTRSNTEAFFGQGTRLTVV.

Only one count was recorded for this clone. The chain employs TRBV28 and TRBJ1-4; 9 bases agree with TRBD1. The germline V gene encodes CDR1 MDHEN and CDR2 SYDVKM. CDR3 length equals 15 residues. The V gene end was trimmed by 7 bases and the J gene end by 6 bases; junction bases not matched to a gene: 9. The CDR3 DNA reads as TGTGCCAGCACTACTGGGACAGGGTATTATGAAAAACTGTTTTTT. Amino acid sequence: CASTTGTGYYEKLFF.

The CDR3 loop is CASSLAWAGVTGNTIYF. CDR3 in DNA: TGCGCCAGCAGCTTGGCATGGGCAGGGGTGACTGGAAACACCATATATTTT. V usage is TRBV5-1 and J usage is TRBJ1-3; tentatively, D is TRBD1 (6 bases). V was trimmed by 0 bases and J by 2 bases, leaving 15 bases between them. This CDR3 is built from 17 residues. Germline V lookup: CDR1 SGHRS, CDR2 YFSETQ.

The chain combines TRBV30 with TRBJ1-1; tentative D call: TRBD1 (5 bases). CDR3 length: 12 residues. CDR1 and CDR2 (germline): GTSNPN, SVGIG (reference sequence). Trimming left V 3 bases short and J 5 bases short, with 10 bases between. The CDR3 DNA follows: TGTGCCTGGAGCCCCGGGGGGACTGAAGCTTTCTTT. This translates into CAWSPGGTEAFF.

In this sample, this clone turned up once. The chain carries TRBV5-4 and TRBJ1-2, with 7 bases that match TRBD1. Per germline, CDR1 SGHNT and CDR2 YYREEE (reference sequence). This CDR3 region has 15 residues. With V trimmed by 0 bases and J by 4 bases, 6 bases remained unmatched. CDR3 DNA sequence: TGTGCCAGCAGCTTGGTGGAAGGGACAGTCTATGGCTACACCTTC. It translates to CASSLVEGTVYGYTF.

V and J are TRBV7-2 and TRBJ1-2; unclear D gene. CDR3 length: 15 amino acids. The V end was cut by 4 bases, the J end by 8 bases, with 20 bases between. The germline CDR1 and CDR2 sequences are SGHTA and FQGNSA. CDR3 coding DNA: TGTGCCAGCAGCTCCCACGCCCCCGGACTGGGCGGCTACACCTTC. Translation: CASSSHAPGLGGYTF.

The chain is built from TRBV9 and TRBJ2-5, with 9 bases fitting TRBD2. Germline values: CDR1 SGDLS, CDR2 YYNGEE. Unmatched junction bases numbered 5, after V lost 2 bases and J lost 6 bases. The CDR3 covers 14 residues. CDR3 sequence (DNA): TGTGCCAGCAGCGTTACTAGCGGGTCAAAGACCCAGTACTTC. Amino acid sequence: CASSVTSGSKTQYF.

V usage is TRBV7-3 and J usage is TRBJ1-1, with D perhaps matching TRBD1 (5 bases). Trimming removed 4 bases from V and 1 base from J, with 10 bases in between. CDR1 is SGHTA, CDR2 FQGTGA, per germline. The CDR3 covers 14 residues. CDR3 sequence: CASSSTGGNTEAFF. The CDR3 DNA follows: TGTGCCAGCAGCTCCACCGGGGGGAACACTGAAGCTTTCTTT.

This chain connects TRBV7-2 to TRBJ2-1; TRBD2 matches 10 bases. There are 15 residues in the CDR3. V lost 5 bases, J lost 7 bases, and 8 bases stayed unmatched. Germline CDR1 reads SGHTA; CDR2 reads FQGNSA. The CDR3 loop is CASSRSGGVSNEQFF. The CDR3, as DNA: TGTGCCAGCAGCCGAAGCGGGGGGGTATCAAATGAGCAGTTCTTC. Full variable domain (remainder filled in from reference TRBV7-2 and TRBJ2-1): GAGVSQSPSNKVTEKGKDVELRCDPISGHTALYWYRQSLGQGLEFLIYFQGNSAPDKSGLPSDRFSAERTGGSVSTLTIQRTQQEDSAVYLCASSRSGGVSNEQFFGPGTRLTVL.